The 30 T cell receptor beta chains presented below share a single source sample, sequenced in a study of post-analysis software for immune sequencing data. General study results and limits: TRBV5-6, TRBV5-1 and TRBV20-1 belonged to a set of roughly five TRBV segments that were more frequent in patients than controls.

These receptors are not linked to any known antigen. Each TCR beta cDNA library carried unique molecular identifiers. TCRdb redid the calling of the PCR reads with MiXCR, one entry per CDR3 protein. Here the sample spans 650,000 to 850,000 distinct CDR3 sequences, roughly half being singletons. Sequencing was done on a sample of blood. The source is a girl between 10 and 17 years old with multiple sclerosis.

This clonotype appeared a few times. The rearrangement links TRBV7-2 to TRBJ2-1; 10 bases agree with TRBD2. CDR1 SGHTA and CDR2 FQGNSA come from the germline V gene. The CDR3 consists of 18 residues. With V trimmed by 4 bases and J by 8 bases, 17 bases remained unmatched. The CDR3 sequence: CASSSPLLAGNTWDEQFF. The CDR3 region has the DNA TGTGCCAGCAGCTCCCCCTTACTAGCGGGGAACACCTGGGATGAGCAGTTCTTC.

The table lists this clonotype with a few counts. V is TRBV5-1 and J is TRBJ2-1; the D gene is possibly TRBD1 (5 bases). Per the germline V gene, CDR1 is SGHRS and CDR2 is YFSETQ. The CDR3 runs to 16 residues. V was pared by 4 bases and J by 8 bases, with 22 bases between. The CDR3 protein is CASSHRVAVGADEQFF. CDR3 nucleotide sequence: TGCGCCAGCAGCCATCGAGTCGCCGTAGGGGCGGATGAGCAGTTCTTC. The variable domain in full, completed from reference TRBV5-1 and TRBJ2-1, reads KAGVTQTPRYLIKTRGQQVTLSCSPISGHRSVSWYQQTPGQGLQFLFEYFSETQRNKGNFPGRFSGRQFSNSRSEMNVSTLELGDSALYLCASSHRVAVGADEQFFGPGTRLTVL.

The rearrangement uses TRBV12-3 or TRBV12-4 and TRBJ2-7; 10 positions agree with TRBD2. The CDR3 has 18 residues. The J segment lost 2 bases and the V segment lost 7 bases, leaving 17 bases of the junction unmatched. The CDR3 is CASTPHSSSSGSAYEQYF. CDR3 nucleotide sequence: TGTGCCAGCACCCCCCATAGCAGCTCTAGCGGGAGTGCCTACGAGCAGTACTTC.

Notes on this clonotype: At one end, the junction sequence differs from germline, possibly due to a read error. This rearrangement joins TRBV5-1 to TRBJ2-7; D might be TRBD2 (6 bases). From germline, CDR1 is SGHRS and CDR2 YFSETQ. This CDR3 has 15 amino acids. The chain's CDR3 is CASSFGGSQLGEQCF. The CDR3 DNA reads TGCGCCAGCAGCTTTGGGGGGTCCCAGCTCGGTGAGCAGTGCTTC. The full variable domain, its missing parts supplied by reference TRBV5-1 and TRBJ2-7, is KAGVTQTPRYLIKTRGQQVTLSCSPISGHRSVSWYQQTPGQGLQFLFEYFSETQRNKGNFPGRFSGRQFSNSRSEMNVSTLELGDSALYLCASSFGGSQLGEQCFGPGTRLTVT.

V gene TRBV27 combines with J gene TRBJ2-1, with TRBD2 matching over 14 bases. Germline V gene data show CDR1 as MNHEY and CDR2 as SMNVEV (reference sequence). J was trimmed by 3 bases and V by 2 bases; bases with no gene match: 12. CDR3 size: 20 residues. CDR3 protein: CASSLEVTSGRANLYNEQFF. The DNA for the CDR3 is TGTGCCAGCAGTTTAGAAGTGACTAGCGGGAGGGCTAACCTCTACAATGAGCAGTTCTTC.

This clonotype was observed once. The CDR3 DNA sequence: TGTGCCAGCAGTTTACGGCAAAGCAATCAGCCCCAGCATTTT. Amino acid sequence: CASSLRQSNQPQHF. The chain couples TRBV27 to TRBJ1-5, with D unresolved. V lost 2 bases and J 1 base, leaving 6 bases between the germline ends. CDR1 is MNHEY and CDR2 is SMNVEV in the germline V gene (reference sequence). The CDR3 totals 14 residues.

Details on this clonotype: The germline gene is not matched at one end of the junction; a read error may be the cause. The V gene is TRBV5-1, the J gene TRBJ2-5; D unresolved. The last part of the DNA fits TRBJ2-7 better; the J call may be wrong. There are 15 residues in the CDR3. Looked up from germline, CDR1 is SGHRS and CDR2 is YFSETQ. CDR3 in amino acids: CVSSPSLGSGYEQYF. CDR3 bases: TGCGTCAGCTCCCCATCACTGGGGTCGGGCTACGAGCAGTACTTC.

This chain uses TRBV12-3 or TRBV12-4 with TRBJ1-1; 9 positions match TRBD1. The CDR3 loop spans 19 amino acids. The V and J ends lost 2 bases and 1 base, in that order; junction bases with no gene match: 14. The CDR3 DNA follows: TGTGCCAGCAGTTTATTCTGGACAGGGGCCGAATTTGCGAACACTGAAGCTTTCTTT. Encoded protein: CASSLFWTGAEFANTEAFF.

The gene calls are TRBV7-8 and TRBJ2-7; TRBD2 matches 7 bases. Germline V lookup: CDR1 SGHVS, CDR2 FQNEAQ. This CDR3 comprises 15 residues. J was trimmed by 2 bases and V by 5 bases; bases with no gene match: 9. CDR3 in amino acids: CASSPVGGFTYEQYF. The CDR3 DNA follows: TGTGCCAGCAGCCCTGTGGGGGGGTTTACCTACGAGCAGTACTTC. Complete variable domain (other parts from reference TRBV7-8 and TRBJ2-7): GAGVSQSPRYKVAKRGQDVALRCDPISGHVSLFWYQQALGQGPEFLTYFQNEAQLDKSGLPSDRFFAERPEGSVSTLKIQRTQQEDSAVYLCASSPVGGFTYEQYFGPGTRLTVT.

V is TRBV2 and J is TRBJ2-3; TRBD2 aligns across 7 bases. The trim removed 5 bases at V and 0 bases at J, leaving 11 bases unmatched. Germline CDR1 and CDR2: SNHLY and FYNNEI. The CDR3 has 17 residues. CDR3 protein: CASSHLFGGESTDTQYF. The CDR3, as DNA: TGTGCCAGCAGTCATCTATTTGGGGGGGAAAGCACAGATACGCAGTATTTT.

The table lists this clonotype with a few counts. This chain uses TRBV2 with TRBJ1-5, with a weak D call TRBD1 (5 bases). Germline CDR1 is SNHLY and CDR2 is FYNNEI. This CDR3 has 16 amino acids. V dropped 4 bases and J dropped 6 bases, with 19 bases sitting between them. As DNA, the CDR3 is TGTGCCAGCAGTGCTTCCCAAATCCAGGGTACTCAGCCCCAGCATTTT. Amino acid sequence: CASSASQIQGTQPQHF.

The chain combines TRBV20-1 with TRBJ2-5; unclear D gene. Germline V gene sequence: CDR1 DFQATT, CDR2 SNEGSKA (reference sequence). This CDR3 comprises 12 residues. V lost 4 bases and J 2 bases, leaving 8 bases between the germline ends. The CDR3 protein is CSAIGSQETQYF. The CDR3 DNA reads as TGCAGTGCTATAGGCTCGCAAGAGACCCAGTACTTC.

The V gene is TRBV3-1, the J gene TRBJ1-1, with D maybe TRBD1 (5 bases). The length of the CDR3 is 14 residues. Germline V gene data show CDR1 as LGHDT and CDR2 as YNNKEL (reference sequence). The germline V and J ends were trimmed by 2 bases and 6 bases, with 13 bases remaining between them. CDR3 residues: CASSQWKGSAEAFF. The CDR3 DNA reads TGTGCCAGCAGCCAATGGAAGGGGAGCGCTGAAGCTTTCTTT.

The V and J genes are TRBV12-3 or TRBV12-4 and TRBJ2-1, with 9 bases matching TRBD2. J was trimmed by 4 bases and V by 3 bases; bases with no gene match: 4. This CDR3 is 15 amino acids long. CDR3 nucleotides: TGTGCCAGCAGTTTTCGCGGGGGGGGTTACAATGAGCAGTTCTTC. This codes for CASSFRGGGYNEQFF.

This clonotype was picked up a small number of times. This chain links TRBV29-1 with TRBJ2-1, with TRBD2 matching 11 bases. Looked up from germline, CDR1 is SQVTM and CDR2 is ANQGSEA. CDR3 length equals 13 residues. V lost 7 bases, J lost 5 bases, and 4 bases stayed unmatched. This CDR3 reads CSALAGGHNEQFF. CDR3 DNA sequence: TGCAGCGCCTTAGCGGGGGGGCACAATGAGCAGTTCTTC.

Only a few counts were recorded for this clonotype. The gene calls are TRBV7-9 and TRBJ2-7, with D unresolved. The CDR3 length is 13 residues. Trimming removed 0 bases from V and 9 bases from J, with 12 bases in between. Germline-derived CDR1 and CDR2 are SEHNR and FQNEAQ (reference sequence). The CDR3 sequence is CASSLALDKWQYF. The CDR3 nucleotides read TGTGCCAGCAGCTTAGCGCTAGATAAGTGGCAGTACTTC. Complete variable domain (other parts from reference TRBV7-9 and TRBJ2-7): DTGVSQNPRHKITKRGQNVTFRCDPISEHNRLYWYRQTLGQGPEFLTYFQNEAQLEKSRLLSDRFSAERPKGSFSTLEIQRTEQGDSAMYLCASSLALDKWQYFGPGTRLTVT.

This sequence joins TRBV20-1 and TRBJ2-5; 16 bases map to TRBD2. The CDR3 sequence is 16 residues long. From germline, CDR1 is DFQATT and CDR2 SNEGSKA (reference sequence). The V segment lost 5 bases and the J segment 3 bases; nucleotides outside the gene matches: 6. CDR3 nucleotide sequence: TGCAGTGCTCCGGGACTAGCGGGAGGGAGGAAAGAGACCCAGTACTTC. It specifies CSAPGLAGGRKETQYF.

Only one count was recorded for this clonotype. This chain joins TRBV7-9 and TRBJ2-1, with 8 bases lining up with TRBD1. The CDR3 runs to 14 residues. Per germline, CDR1 SEHNR and CDR2 FQNEAQ (reference sequence). The J segment lost 10 bases and the V segment lost 1 base, leaving 6 bases of the junction unmatched. CDR3 nucleotides: TGTGCCAGCAGCTTAGATCGGGACAGGAGCGAGCAGTTCTTC. Encoded protein: CASSLDRDRSEQFF.

This chain uses TRBV11-2 with TRBJ2-7, with TRBD1 matching 8 bases. CDR1 and CDR2 (germline): SGHAT, FQNNGV. V lost 5 bases, J lost 7 bases, and 10 bases stayed unmatched. The CDR3 contains 14 residues. CDR3 amino acids: CASSPQGALNEQYF. CDR3 coding DNA: TGTGCCAGCAGCCCTCAGGGGGCGCTGAATGAGCAGTACTTC.

The chain recombines TRBV7-8 with TRBJ1-2, with 8 bases lining up with TRBD1. The CDR3 contains 14 residues. Looked up from germline, CDR1 is SGHVS and CDR2 is FQNEAQ. Trimming at V came to 5 bases and at J to 4 bases, leaving 6 bases not matched to a gene. CDR3 in DNA: TGTGCCAGCAGCAGGGGGACAGGACCCTATGGCTACACCTTC. It yields the protein CASSRGTGPYGYTF.

This clonotype was seen only a few times. The rearrangement links TRBV20-1 to TRBJ2-3; TRBD2 matches 11 bases. Germline CDR1 DFQATT, CDR2 SNEGSKA (reference sequence). There are 14 residues in the CDR3. The ends lost 6 bases at V and 5 bases at J; junction bases unmatched: 7. The CDR3 loop is CSATGTSGGDTQYF. CDR3 DNA sequence: TGCAGTGCCACCGGGACTAGCGGAGGAGATACGCAGTATTTT.

As to this clonotype: Germline and junction disagree at one end, which may indicate a read error. The chain combines TRBV6-6 with TRBJ2-7; 7 bases align to TRBD2. Germline V gene data show CDR1 as MNHNY and CDR2 as SVGAGI (reference sequence). This CDR3 has 14 amino acids. The CDR3 DNA reads TGTGCCGGCAGGCAAAGCGGGGCCGTCCCCGAGCAGTACTTC. Translating gives CAGRQSGAVPEQYF.

The V gene is TRBV6-2 or TRBV6-3, the J gene TRBJ2-1, with 8 bases aligning to TRBD2. The CDR3 is 14 residues long. Looked up from germline, CDR1 is MNHEY and CDR2 is SVGEGT. The V gene end was trimmed by 4 bases and the J gene end by 8 bases; junction bases not matched to a gene: 7. The CDR3 region has the DNA TGTGCCAGCAGTTCCCAGCGGGAGCAATATGAGCAGTTCTTC. It specifies CASSSQREQYEQFF.

This clonotype has just a few counts. The chain combines TRBV6-5 with TRBJ2-4; D is undetermined. The germline V and J ends were trimmed by 0 bases and 1 base, with 7 bases remaining between them. The CDR3 covers 15 residues. The V gene's germline CDR1 is MNHEY and CDR2 SVGAGI. CDR3 loop: CASSYSHGAKNIQYF. The CDR3 DNA is TGTGCCAGCAGTTACTCTCACGGGGCCAAAAACATTCAGTACTTC.

Remarks on this clonotype: One junction end does not reproduce the germline sequence, and a read error may be involved. The chain links TRBV13 to TRBJ2-7, with 7 bases aligning to TRBD2. This CDR3 is built from 15 residues. Germline assignment: CDR1 PRHDT and CDR2 FYEKMQ (reference sequence). The CDR3 nucleotides read TGTGCCAGCAGCCTAGGCCCCGGGGGGTACTACGAGCAGTACTTC. This sequence encodes CASSLGPGGYYEQYF.

The J gene is TRBJ2-7, the V gene TRBV7-8; the match to TRBD1 covers 8 bases. Germline CDR1 reads SGHVS; CDR2 reads FQNEAQ. This CDR3 is 14 amino acids long. After removal of 2 bases from V and 5 bases from J, the junction contained 5 bases not matched to a gene. CDR3 sequence reads: CASSLNRGKNEQYF. The CDR3 DNA reads TGTGCCAGCAGCTTAAACAGGGGGAAAAACGAGCAGTACTTC.

This sequence joins TRBV12-3 or TRBV12-4 and TRBJ2-1; TRBD1 matches 8 bases. V shed 5 bases, J shed 3 bases, and the junction held 6 bases outside the gene matches. The CDR3 contains 15 residues. The CDR3 DNA reads TGTGCCAGCAGTCAACGAGGACAGGGCTACAATGAGCAGTTCTTC. This sequence encodes CASSQRGQGYNEQFF.

The rearrangement joins TRBV7-9 to TRBJ1-4; the match to TRBD1 covers 7 bases. Germline CDR1 is SEHNR and CDR2 is FQNEAQ (reference sequence). This CDR3 has 15 amino acids. Unmatched junction bases numbered 10, after V lost 4 bases and J lost 8 bases. The CDR3, as DNA: TGTGCCAGCAGCTCATACGGGACAGATAGCGAAAAACTGTTTTTT. Translation gives CASSSYGTDSEKLFF.

The V call is TRBV11-1, the J call TRBJ1-2; weak D call: TRBD1 (6 bases). The V gene's germline CDR1 is SGHAT and CDR2 FQDESV (reference sequence). This CDR3 region has 16 residues. Trimming cost V 5 bases and J 2 bases, with 18 bases left between them. The DNA for the CDR3 is TGTGCCAGCAGCCCTCGACAGGAACTCCTGAACTATGGCTACACCTTC. Translated: CASSPRQELLNYGYTF.

The chain recombines TRBV3-1 with TRBJ2-3, with 7 bases matching TRBD2. With V trimmed by 2 bases and J by 2 bases, 4 bases remained unmatched. Germline CDR1 LGHDT, CDR2 YNNKEL (reference sequence). The CDR3 is 15 amino acids. The CDR3 DNA sequence: TGTGCCAGCAGCCAACTGACTAGCAACACAGATACGCAGTATTTT. This encodes CASSQLTSNTDTQYF.